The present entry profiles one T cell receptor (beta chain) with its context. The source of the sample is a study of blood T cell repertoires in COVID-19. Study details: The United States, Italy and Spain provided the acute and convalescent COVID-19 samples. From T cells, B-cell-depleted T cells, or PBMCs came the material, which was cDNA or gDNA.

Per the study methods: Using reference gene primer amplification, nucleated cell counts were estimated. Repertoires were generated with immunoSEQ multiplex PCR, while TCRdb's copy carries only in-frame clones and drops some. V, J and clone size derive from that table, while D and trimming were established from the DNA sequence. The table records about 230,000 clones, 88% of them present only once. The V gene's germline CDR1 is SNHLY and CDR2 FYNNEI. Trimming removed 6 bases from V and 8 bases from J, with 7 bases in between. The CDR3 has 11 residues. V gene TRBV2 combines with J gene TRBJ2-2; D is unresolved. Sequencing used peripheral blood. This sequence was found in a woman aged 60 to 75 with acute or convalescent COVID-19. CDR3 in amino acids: CASRIAGELFF. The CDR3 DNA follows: TGTGCCAGCAGAATAGCTGGGGAGCTGTTTTTT.